This T cell receptor beta chain was retrieved from a study of shared clonotypes between healthy human individuals. Study-level findings and limits: Rarefaction curves obtained for sorted subsets showed sequencing incomplete despite large depth. A limitation of the genetic and exposure-history diversity represented arose from few donors.

With regard to this clone: Its target is unknown.

Repertoires were generated with immunoSEQ multiplex PCR, while TCRdb's copy carries only in-frame clones and drops some. The data hold more than 2,000,000 clones, with 85% to 95% observed a single time. The CDR3 has 14 residues. The V end lost 6 bases, the J end lost 4 bases, and 15 bases lay between the germline ends. Germline CDR1 and CDR2: MNHEY and SVGAGI. Sequences were obtained from naive CD4+ T cells from PBMCs. Subset described: CD45RA+ positively selected. The receptor's source is a man younger than 35 in good health. Some clones in this sample may be carry-over from other donors' samples. J is TRBJ1-2 and V is TRBV6-5, with D hard to call. The CDR3 nucleotides read TGTGCCAGCAGGCCTGGAGGGAAGGGCTATGGCTACACCTTC. Encoded protein: CASRPGGKGYGYTF.